The T cell receptor (beta chain) under discussion was sequenced for a study of early T cells in non-severe SARS-CoV-2 infection. Study overall: Chains stayed unpaired after sequencing of bulk RNA from unsorted whole blood.

Unique molecular identifiers were added to individual cDNA molecules. Each CDR3 protein gets one entry after TCRdb re-called the 5' RACE reads with MiXCR. The sample gives tens of thousands of distinct CDR3 sequences, roughly 18% of which show up once; approximately 8.4% is in the top ten. Germline V gene sequence: CDR1 SEHNR, CDR2 FQNEAQ (reference sequence). Germline trimming cut 2 bases from V and 4 bases from J; bases unmatched to any gene: 7. The CDR3 is 17 residues long. Worth noting for this clonotype: Its matching antigen is unknown.

Points from the study as a whole: Reliance on VDJdb matching favored anti-spike CD8 responses; private and CD4 specificities were missed.

This sequence was found in an adult who was a healthcare worker with PCR-confirmed SARS-CoV-2 infection or an uninfected control (not recorded which). V usage is TRBV7-9 and J usage is TRBJ2-7, with 14 positions matching TRBD2. Sequencing was performed on whole blood, taken at baseline. This CDR3 reads CASSLRSGLAGEYEQYF. Here the CDR3 DNA reads TGTGCCAGCAGCTTAAGGTCGGGACTAGCGGGGGAATACGAGCAGTACTTC.